The 28 T cell receptor beta chains listed next were all sequenced from one sample in a study of blood T cell repertoires in COVID-19. The assay was immunoSEQ multiplex PCR, and TCRdb's table has in-frame clones only and misses some. There are 200,000 to 250,000 clones in the sample; around 85% occur only once, and approximately 5% lies in the top ten. The sequencing sample was made of peripheral blood. These receptors originate from a man aged 50-60 years with COVID-19, enrolled during active disease.

The chain carries TRBV19 and TRBJ1-2; TRBD1 might be the D (5 bases). The germline CDR1 and CDR2 sequences are LNHDA and SQIVND (reference sequence). V lost 9 bases and J 2 bases, leaving 16 bases between the germline ends. The CDR3 is 14 amino acids. This CDR3 reads CASKQAGKNYGYTF. For the CDR3, the DNA is TGTGCCAGCAAACAGGCAGGGAAAAACTATGGCTACACCTTC.

CDR3 loop: CASSPLAGSYEQYF. In nucleotides, the CDR3 is TGTGCCAGCAGCCCCCTTGCCGGCTCCTACGAGCAGTACTTC. The chain couples TRBV7-8 to TRBJ2-7; D is undetermined. The CDR3 sequence is 14 residues long. V dropped 5 bases and J dropped 0 bases, with 11 bases sitting between them. The germline gives CDR1 SGHVS, CDR2 FQNEAQ.

The chain recombines TRBV5-4 with TRBJ2-1; 7 nucleotides align to TRBD2. This CDR3 region has 16 residues. V lost 4 bases and J lost 4; bases outside the gene matches: 11. Germline CDR1 SGHNT, CDR2 YYREEE (reference sequence). Here the CDR3 reads CASSTGGGGGYNEQFF. The CDR3 nucleotides are TGTGCCAGCAGCACCGGAGGCGGGGGAGGGTACAATGAGCAGTTCTTC.

The chain couples TRBV28 to TRBJ1-3, with TRBD1 identical over 9 bases. This CDR3 is built from 15 residues. V lost 6 bases, J lost 3 bases, and 6 bases stayed unmatched. Germline CDR1 is MDHEN and CDR2 is SYDVKM. CDR3 coding DNA: TGTGCCAGCAGCCGCGGGACAGGGAATGGAAACACCATATATTTT. Translation: CASSRGTGNGNTIYF. Combining the CDR3 with reference TRBV28 and TRBJ1-3 gives the whole variable domain DVKVTQSSRYLVKRTGEKVFLECVQDMDHENMFWYRQDPGLGLRLIYFSYDVKMKEKGDIPEGYSVSREKKERFSLILESASTNQTSMYLCASSRGTGNGNTIYFGEGSWLTVV.

The V gene is TRBV5-5, the J gene TRBJ1-1; D perhaps matches TRBD1 (6 bases). CDR1 and CDR2 (germline): SGHKS, YYEKEE (reference sequence). The CDR3 spans 15 residues. Between the trimmed V and J ends, which lost 0 bases and 5 bases, there was a span of 14 bases. CDR3 in DNA: TGTGCCAGCAGCTTGGTTGGTGGGGGCTGGACTGAAGCTTTCTTT. Its translation is CASSLVGGGWTEAFF.

The CDR3 DNA is TGTGCCAGCAGCTTAGGGAGGCAACGCGAGCAGTACTTC. This codes for CASSLGRQREQYF. The V and J genes are TRBV13 and TRBJ2-7; D unresolved. The V and J ends lost 0 bases and 6 bases respectively, with 9 bases between them. CDR1 is PRHDT and CDR2 is FYEKMQ in the germline V gene (reference sequence). The CDR3 contains 13 residues.

V gene TRBV11-2 combines with J gene TRBJ1-2, with 11 bases matching TRBD1. The junction had 8 bases not matched to a gene; V was cut back by 3 bases and J by 5 bases. The germline V gene encodes CDR1 SGHAT and CDR2 FQNNGV. This CDR3 is built from 16 residues. The CDR3 nucleotides read TGTGCCAGCAGCTTCCTGCCGGGACAGGGGGATTATGGCTACACCTTC. Residues: CASSFLPGQGDYGYTF. Looking up the rest from reference TRBV11-2 and TRBJ1-2 gives the full variable domain: EAGVAQSPRYKIIEKRQSVAFWCNPISGHATLYWYQQILGQGPKLLIQFQNNGVVDDSQLPKDRFSAERLKGVDSTLKIQPAKLEDSAVYLCASSFLPGQGDYGYTFGSGTRLTVV.

This clone appeared a single time. The chain uses TRBV4-2 and TRBJ1-4; 7 nucleotides match TRBD1. The CDR3 is 16 amino acids. V was pared by 2 bases and J by 2 bases, with 5 bases of the junction left unmatched. Germline V lookup: CDR1 LGHNA, CDR2 YNFKEQ. CDR3 sequence reads: CASSQPDRLTNEKLFF. The CDR3 region has the DNA TGTGCCAGCAGCCAACCGGACAGGTTGACTAATGAAAAACTGTTTTTT.

The rearrangement uses TRBV13 and TRBJ2-7, with 7 nucleotides matching TRBD2. Unmatched junction bases numbered 7, after V lost 5 bases and J lost 3 bases. The germline CDR1 and CDR2 sequences are PRHDT and FYEKMQ (reference sequence). This CDR3 is built from 14 residues. The CDR3 region is CASSPRTSLYEQYF. The CDR3 region has the DNA TGTGCCAGCAGCCCCCGGACTAGTCTCTACGAGCAGTACTTC.

The chain links TRBV5-8 to TRBJ1-4, with a possible D match to TRBD1 (6 bases). This CDR3 has 17 residues. V lost 0 bases to trimming and J lost 2 bases, with 14 bases between them. Germline V lookup: CDR1 SGHTS, CDR2 YDEGEE. CDR3 residues: CASSLAVTGRTNEKLFF. Written as DNA, the CDR3 is TGTGCCAGCAGCTTGGCCGTTACAGGGCGGACTAATGAAAAACTGTTTTTT.

This chain links TRBV9 with TRBJ2-1; D gene ambiguous. The V end was cut by 0 bases, the J end by 8 bases, with 12 bases between. CDR3 length: 14 residues. The germline gives CDR1 SGDLS, CDR2 YYNGEE. CDR3 sequence: CASSVDGASDEQFF. CDR3 nucleotides: TGTGCCAGCAGCGTAGACGGAGCATCGGATGAGCAGTTCTTC.

The rearrangement uses TRBV15 and TRBJ2-5; possible D gene TRBD1, 5 bases. The CDR3 sequence is 12 residues long. With 0 bases removed from V and 14 bases from J, the gap between germline ends came to 13 bases. CDR1 and CDR2 (germline): LNHNV, YYDKDF (reference sequence). DNA for the CDR3: TGTGCCACCAGCAGAGACTCCGGACAAGAATACTTC. Its protein product is CATSRDSGQEYF.

The chain has TRBV5-4 and TRBJ2-2; 8 nucleotides agree with TRBD1. CDR1 and CDR2 from the germline V gene are SGHNT and YYREEE (reference sequence). Unmatched junction bases numbered 3, after V lost 1 base and J lost 4 bases. This CDR3 region has 15 residues. This CDR3 reads CASSLPGGVTGELFF. The CDR3 DNA is TGTGCCAGCAGCTTGCCAGGGGGCGTCACCGGGGAGCTGTTTTTT.

This clone was seen a handful of times. The chain couples TRBV6-6 to TRBJ1-4, with 10 bases lining up with TRBD1. Trimming took 5 bases from V and 0 from J; bases not matched to a gene: 9. The germline gives CDR1 MNHNY, CDR2 SVGAGI (reference sequence). The CDR3 covers 18 residues. Here the CDR3 reads CASSPGTGALATNEKLFF. The CDR3 DNA sequence: TGTGCCAGCAGTCCTGGGACAGGGGCTCTGGCAACTAATGAAAAACTGTTTTTT.

The rearrangement uses TRBV7-6 and TRBJ1-2, with TRBD1 matching over 11 bases. From germline, CDR1 is SGHVS and CDR2 FNYEAQ. The CDR3 sequence is 16 residues long. After removal of 1 base from V and 2 bases from J, the junction contained 3 bases not matched to a gene. CDR3 nucleotides: TGTGCCAGCAGCTTAGGGACAGGGGGCGCAAACTATGGCTACACCTTC. Amino acid sequence: CASSLGTGGANYGYTF.

The rearrangement links TRBV7-9 to TRBJ1-2; 9 nucleotides agree with TRBD1. The V gene's germline CDR1 is SEHNR and CDR2 FQNEAQ (reference sequence). The J segment lost 3 bases and the V segment lost 5 bases, leaving 7 bases of the junction unmatched. The CDR3 length is 15 residues. The CDR3 sequence is CASSPWDRDDYGYTF. CDR3 DNA sequence: TGTGCCAGCAGCCCGTGGGACAGGGACGACTATGGCTACACCTTC.

This sequence joins TRBV3-1 (or the pseudogene TRBV3-2) and TRBJ1-3; D ambiguous. The CDR3 is made up of 13 amino acids. V was trimmed by 1 base and J by 2 bases, leaving 3 bases between them. CDR1 is LGHDT, CDR2 YNNKEL, per germline (reference sequence). CDR3 residues: CASSQVTGNTIYF. Here the CDR3 DNA reads TGTGCCAGCAGCCAAGTTACTGGAAACACCATATATTTT.

The chain links TRBV19 to TRBJ2-1; 14 bases line up with TRBD2. This CDR3 contains 14 residues. Losses at the gene ends were 8 bases for V and 3 bases for J; bases not matched to a gene: 0. Germline-derived CDR1 and CDR2 are LNHDA and SQIVND (reference sequence). CDR3 nucleotides: TGTGCCAGTGGGACTAGCGGGGGCTACAATGAGCAGTTCTTC. Translation: CASGTSGGYNEQFF.

The J gene is TRBJ1-1, the V gene TRBV13; a possible D gene is TRBD1 (5 bases). Germline CDR1 reads PRHDT; CDR2 reads FYEKMQ (reference sequence). V was pared by 3 bases and J by 0 bases, with 11 bases between. The length of the CDR3 is 15 residues. DNA of the CDR3: TGTGCCAGCAGCTTCACGACGGACATGAACACTGAAGCTTTCTTT. As protein: CASSFTTDMNTEAFF. Using reference TRBV13 and TRBJ1-1 for the parts outside the CDR3, the full variable domain is AAGVIQSPRHLIKEKRETATLKCYPIPRHDTVYWYQQGPGQDPQFLISFYEKMQSDKGSIPDRFSAQQFSDYHSELNMSSLELGDSALYFCASSFTTDMNTEAFFGQGTRLTVV.

The rearrangement uses TRBV4-2 and TRBJ2-5, with 7 bases matching TRBD1. CDR3 length: 12 residues. Germline lookup yields CDR1 LGHNA and CDR2 YNFKEQ. With V trimmed by 7 bases and J by 5 bases, 4 bases remained unmatched. The CDR3 DNA follows: TGTGCCAGCACCGACAGGGAGGAGACCCAGTACTTC. It is translated as CASTDREETQYF.

The chain recombines TRBV11-2 with TRBJ1-6; TRBD1 aligns across 11 bases. Trimming took 3 bases from V and 10 from J; bases not matched to a gene: 2. The CDR3 is made up of 14 amino acids. Germline CDR1 reads SGHAT; CDR2 reads FQNNGV. The CDR3 bases are TGTGCCAGCAGCTTCGGGACAGGGGGATCACCCCTCCACTTT. Translating gives CASSFGTGGSPLHF.

V gene TRBV2 combines with J gene TRBJ1-2, with D unresolved. Germline V gene sequence: CDR1 SNHLY, CDR2 FYNNEI. V dropped 4 bases and J dropped 1 base, with 7 bases sitting between them. CDR3 size: 13 residues. CDR3 sequence reads: CASSAQINYGYTF. The DNA of the CDR3 is TGTGCCAGCAGTGCTCAGATTAACTATGGCTACACCTTC.

The chain couples TRBV7-6 to TRBJ2-7; tentatively, D is TRBD2 (6 bases). Germline CDR1 is SGHVS and CDR2 is FNYEAQ. CDR3 length: 16 residues. V was cut by 5 bases and J by 0 bases, with 17 bases left in between. The CDR3 region has the DNA TGTGCCAGCAGCATAAACTGGCGGGGTCACTCCTACGAGCAGTACTTC. Translation: CASSINWRGHSYEQYF.

The V gene is TRBV2, the J gene TRBJ1-2; the match to TRBD1 covers 10 bases. Trimming removed 7 bases from V and 3 bases from J; junction bases left unmatched: 5. The CDR3 length is 14 residues. Germline loops: CDR1 SNHLY, CDR2 FYNNEI. The CDR3 spells CASKKTGGDYGYTF. The DNA for the CDR3 is TGTGCCAGCAAAAAGACAGGGGGCGACTATGGCTACACCTTC.

This chain's CDR3 is CASSLGQSFSPLHF. For the CDR3, the DNA is TGTGCCAGCAGCCTGGGACAGAGTTTTTCACCCCTCCACTTT. This chain links TRBV6-5 with TRBJ1-6; the match to TRBD1 covers 7 bases. CDR3 length equals 14 residues. V shed 6 bases and J 9 bases; nucleotides not matched to a gene: 8. From germline, CDR1 is MNHEY and CDR2 SVGAGI.

CDR3 in amino acids: CASSVPGYNEQFF. CDR3 nucleotides: TGTGCCAGCAGTGTGCCGGGATACAATGAGCAGTTCTTC. The chain joins TRBV27 to TRBJ2-1; a weak D match, TRBD2 (5 bases). The CDR3 spans 13 residues. The germline V gene encodes CDR1 MNHEY and CDR2 SMNVEV (reference sequence). V dropped 5 bases and J dropped 4 bases, with 9 bases sitting between them.

This clone has only a few counts. The chain employs TRBV3-1 (or the pseudogene TRBV3-2) and TRBJ1-1; maybe TRBD1 (5 bases). Per the germline V gene, CDR1 is LGHDT and CDR2 is YNNKEL (reference sequence). The germline V and J ends were trimmed by 1 base and 7 bases, with 13 bases remaining between them. The CDR3 runs 14 residues. CDR3 coding DNA: TGTGCCAGCAGCCAAGGGCAGGGACTCGGTGAAGCTTTCTTT. It codes for CASSQGQGLGEAFF.

This clone was recorded a few times. The chain couples TRBV3-1 (or the pseudogene TRBV3-2) to TRBJ2-7; 7 nucleotides line up with TRBD2. This CDR3 has 14 amino acids. Germline V gene lookup returns CDR1 LGHDT and CDR2 YNNKEL (reference sequence). J was trimmed by 6 bases and V by 3 bases; bases with no gene match: 8. The CDR3 loop is CASSHGLPGGEQYF. DNA for the CDR3: TGTGCCAGCAGCCACGGCTTACCGGGGGGCGAGCAGTACTTC.